This T cell receptor beta chain was found in a study of blood T cells in healthy people across ages (dated by TCRdb to about 2015). Study-wide context: In model experiments, template switching captured roughly one uniquely barcoded TCR beta cDNA molecule for every two T cells. Donors were grouped into four age groups: young (average about 15 years), middle-aged (roughly 40), aged (roughly 67) and long-lived (about 90). For two donors (one aged 18 to 29 and one aged 80 or older), the study analyzed two additional independent replicas of 1 million unique cDNA reads from the same blood draw. The study measured age-related changes in TCR beta repertoire diversity using deep sequencing normalized with unique cDNA molecular identifiers. Broader findings and caveats from the paper: Observed TCR beta diversity per million T cells fell roughly linearly with age, and a significant reduction was already apparent by age about 36. The CMV infection status of donors was not known, potentially confounding age-related changes in expanded clonotypes. The percentage of naive T cells measured by flow cytometry correlated strongly with observed TCR beta diversity. Compared with the aged group, the long-lived group had more naive CD4+ T cells, fewer expanded clones and increased TCR diversity, suggesting age selection. Bulk unsorted PBMC profiling prevented conclusive comparison of naive and antigen-experienced compartments. Total diversity estimates from one million sequenced T cells were considered lower bounds and underestimates.

Systemically healthy Caucasian individuals from Russia, approximately 39 in total and aged about 6 to 100 years, were included as donors. Each donor gave 8 to 10 milliliters of peripheral blood, drawn into EDTA-treated Vacutainer tubes. Ficoll-Paque density-gradient centrifugation was used to isolate PBMCs, with at least 7 million per sample. Total RNA was extracted from PBMCs with Trizol reagent, with at least 6 micrograms obtained per sample. The percentages of naive CD45RAhigh/CD27high T cells were determined by flow cytometry on a PBMC aliquot from every donor. The method behind the library was 5' RACE. Sequencing took place on an Illumina HiSeq 2500. A second roughly 7 to 11 cycle PCR used a sample-barcoded 5' primer and a J-beta primer mix. A template-switch 5' adaptor carrying 12 random nucleotides introduced a unique molecular identifier onto each TCR beta cDNA molecule. Each sample yielded at least 2.5 million CDR3-containing paired-end reads. First-strand cDNA synthesis was performed from all RNA using the Mint cDNA synthesis kit, with priming by a TRBC-specific oligonucleotide. Following uracil-DNA glycosylase treatment, a first 18-cycle PCR with universal primers M1SS and BC2_uni_R was performed on all cDNA. On the authors' methods: For normalization, 1 million high-quality reads, each with a distinct molecular identifier, were randomly selected from each sample. Reads sharing molecular identifiers were discarded rather than binned into consensus sequences. MiTCR, run with a Q25 quality threshold and the strictest error-elimination algorithm, handled CDR3 identification, clonotype clustering and error correction. A nonparametric unseen species model with Euler transformation was used to estimate lower-bound total TCR beta diversity. The raw public reads went through TCRdb reprocessing: fastp at Q25, MiXCR clone calling, in-frame beta chains kept. Rows are combined by CDR3 protein, so each entry shows the most common genes and DNA. TCRdb's processing, not the study's, gives the V and J calls here. Within this sample are around 1,000,000 distinct CDR3 sequences, with about 23% of them counted one time only. Approximately 0.71% of the sample is taken by the ten largest.

The CDR3, from cysteine to phenylalanine, totals 15 residues. Left in the record is the CDR3 DNA by itself, 45 bases read in frame from the first base. Reading the germline V gene (reference sequence) gives CDR1 DFQATT and CDR2 SNEGSKA. The junction carries 14 bases between V and J, which are trimmed by 0 bases and 3 bases respectively. Notes on this clonotype: There is no known antigen for this receptor. No base quality values were provided; no much bigger clone lies one nucleotide off.

This sample was shared with a second study, whose subject was T cells of mothers and their children. The second study's authors report: The donors were nine systemically healthy Caucasian individuals, made up of three mothers and their six children. cDNA synthesis consumed the entire amount of extracted RNA, loaded at around 1.4 ug RNA in each 15 ul reaction. In the second PCR, the M1S primer added sample barcodes and 2-4 random nucleotides. Over 9 million TCR beta CDR3 reads came from each mother, compared with approximately 3 million reads from each child. TCR recombination output is similarly shaped by thymic selection in related and unrelated pairs, with a minor effect exerted by inherited differences. Normalized repertoire overlap was always found to be slightly, but never significantly, higher in related mother-child pairs than in unrelated mother-child pairs. No persistent microchimeric T cell clones were detected, at a sensitivity of roughly 93 clones per million clonotypes. To look for features that set related mother-child pairs apart from unrelated individuals, the researchers ran deep NGS to compare the TCR beta repertoires of mothers and children. On average, the children were roughly 11 +/- 4 years old, while the mothers were about 40 +/- 4 years old. Libraries were sequenced on Illumina HiSeq 2000 with 100+100 nt paired-end reads after adapter ligation with NEBNext reagents. Mother and child libraries were prepared a month apart and sequenced in separate runs to prevent cross-contamination. Each donor had between roughly 450,000 and 2,300,000 distinct TCR beta clonotypes identified. Naive TCR beta clonotypes were estimated from low-frequency clonotypes matched to each donor's FACS-determined naive share, without sorting.

The sequenced sample consisted of blood. This TCR was sampled from a girl aged 2 to 10 in good health. The rearrangement combines TRBV20-1 with TRBJ2-5, with no confident D gene call. Here the CDR3 is given as CSARDPSLGKETQYF. Read as DNA, the sequence is TGCAGTGCTAGAGACCCTAGTCTGGGTAAAGAGACCCAGTACTTC.